These 22 T cell receptor beta chains originate from one sample sequenced in a study of T-cell memory formation after mild COVID-19. MiXCR, run by TCRdb on the 5' RACE reads, gives a single entry per CDR3 protein. The repertoire consists of some 13,000 distinct CDR3 sequences, with about 11% occurring once and the leading ten covering roughly half. The sequenced sample was PBMCs or a T cell subset sorted from them (not recorded which). These receptor sequences come from an adult woman who had mild COVID-19 (a few samples of this study predate the infection). Cell type and time point are not known.

This clonotype has ten or more counts. This chain links TRBV7-9 with TRBJ2-2, with D unclear. This CDR3 has 14 residues. Between the trimmed V and J ends, which lost 3 bases and 3 bases, there was a span of 8 bases. Germline V gives CDR1 SEHNR, CDR2 FQNEAQ (reference sequence). DNA for the CDR3: TGTGCCAGCAGCTTGGGTCTTTACACCGGGGAGCTGTTTTTT. Its translation: CASSLGLYTGELFF.

This clonotype came up many times. The chain employs TRBV13 and TRBJ2-2; D ambiguous. Deletions cut 8 bases from V and 5 bases from J, with 9 bases between. Germline V gives CDR1 PRHDT, CDR2 FYEKMQ (reference sequence). CDR3 length: 12 amino acids. CDR3 sequence reads: CASSVGTGELFF. In DNA, the CDR3 is TGTGCCAGCTCCGTCGGAACCGGGGAGCTGTTTTTT. Filled out from reference TRBV13 and TRBJ2-2, the complete variable domain reads AAGVIQSPRHLIKEKRETATLKCYPIPRHDTVYWYQQGPGQDPQFLISFYEKMQSDKGSIPDRFSAQQFSDYHSELNMSSLELGDSALYFCASSVGTGELFFGEGSRLTVL.

Many counts were recorded for this clonotype. V and J are TRBV13 and TRBJ2-3, with 7 nucleotides matching TRBD2. Germline values: CDR1 PRHDT, CDR2 FYEKMQ (reference sequence). Trimming removed 5 bases from V and 2 bases from J; junction bases left unmatched: 7. CDR3 length equals 15 residues. The chain's CDR3 is CASSLRAGFTDTQYF. CDR3 coding DNA: TGTGCCAGCAGCCTCAGAGCGGGATTCACAGATACGCAGTATTTT.

V usage is TRBV7-9 and J usage is TRBJ1-2; weak D call: TRBD1 (5 bases). The ends were cut back, 4 bases at V and 2 bases at J, with 11 bases in the middle. Germline-derived CDR1 and CDR2 are SEHNR and FQNEAQ (reference sequence). This CDR3 has 14 residues. Here the CDR3 DNA reads TGTGCCAGCAGCTCCGACAGTGTCAACTATGGCTACACCTTC. It is translated as CASSSDSVNYGYTF.

Relative to its sample, this clonotype is medium-sized. The chain couples TRBV6-6 to TRBJ2-1, with TRBD1 matching over 9 bases. V lost 0 bases, J lost 5 bases, and 5 bases stayed unmatched. Germline V lookup: CDR1 MNHNY, CDR2 SVGAGI (reference sequence). The CDR3 has 16 amino acids. CDR3 nucleotides: TGTGCCAGCAGTTACTCCATACAGGGGGCGAACAATGAGCAGTTCTTC. It yields the protein CASSYSIQGANNEQFF.

In its sample, this clonotype was seen a few times. The rearrangement joins TRBV12-3 or TRBV12-4 to TRBJ1-2; TRBD1 matches 8 bases. This CDR3 has 15 residues. Unmatched junction bases numbered 6, after V lost 1 base and J lost 5 bases. The CDR3 loop reads CASSLDRTGSYGYTF. The CDR3, as DNA: TGTGCCAGCAGTTTAGATCGGACAGGGAGTTATGGCTACACCTTC.

This clonotype was counted many times. The chain employs TRBV4-3 and TRBJ1-4; a weak D match, TRBD1 (5 bases). Germline V gene sequence: CDR1 LGHNA, CDR2 YSLEER. This CDR3 is built from 17 residues. Trimming removed 2 bases from V and 8 bases from J, with 21 bases in between. The CDR3 nucleotides are TGCGCCAGCAGCCAACCCCTTATGGGGACCGAAGGAGAAAAACTGTTTTTT. This codes for CASSQPLMGTEGEKLFF.

Many counts were recorded for this clonotype. This chain connects TRBV6-5 to TRBJ1-1; TRBD1 aligns across 7 bases. This CDR3 region has 14 residues. From germline, CDR1 is MNHEY and CDR2 SVGAGI. The junction had 7 bases not matched to a gene; V was cut back by 5 bases and J by 4 bases. The CDR3 protein is CASSPPQGGTEAFF. The CDR3 DNA reads as TGTGCCAGCAGTCCCCCGCAGGGGGGCACTGAAGCTTTCTTT.

Ten or more counts support this clonotype. The chain links TRBV15 to TRBJ1-1; D is uncertain. V lost 5 bases to trimming and J lost 0 bases, with 7 bases between them. The CDR3 runs to 13 residues. The germline V gene has CDR1 LNHNV and CDR2 YYDKDF (reference sequence). CDR3 amino acids: CATSGRLNTEAFF. CDR3 DNA: TGTGCCACCAGCGGCCGTTTGAACACTGAAGCTTTCTTT.

This clonotype was recorded many times. The genes are TRBV9 and TRBJ1-2; D is perhaps TRBD1 (5 bases). V dropped 1 base and J dropped 4 bases, with 17 bases sitting between them. Germline CDR1 reads SGDLS; CDR2 reads YYNGEE. The CDR3 contains 16 residues. CDR3 in amino acids: CASSVQTTGHPYGYTF. The CDR3, as DNA: TGTGCCAGCAGCGTACAAACAACGGGGCATCCCTATGGCTACACCTTC.

This clonotype was seen only a few times. V gene TRBV19 combines with J gene TRBJ2-7; 8 positions match TRBD1. Losses at the gene ends were 7 bases for V and 2 bases for J; bases not matched to a gene: 7. The CDR3 covers 14 residues. Germline V lookup: CDR1 LNHDA, CDR2 SQIVND (reference sequence). CDR3 coding DNA: TGTGCCAGTAACTCCGGGACAGGTGCCTACGAGCAGTACTTC. Residues: CASNSGTGAYEQYF.

This clonotype has at least ten counts. This chain links TRBV11-3 with TRBJ2-5; a possible D gene is TRBD1 (6 bases). Between the trimmed V and J ends, which lost 4 bases and 4 bases, there was a span of 22 bases. Germline-derived CDR1 and CDR2 are SGHNT and YENEEA. The CDR3 runs 17 residues. This chain's CDR3 is CASSSSFGTTRGETQYF. In DNA, the CDR3 is TGTGCCAGCAGCTCAAGTTTCGGGACAACAAGAGGAGAGACCCAGTACTTC. The variable domain in full, with the rest retrieved from reference TRBV11-3 and TRBJ2-5, is EAGVVQSPRYKIIEKKQPVAFWCNPISGHNTLYWYLQNLGQGPELLIRYENEEAVDDSQLPKDRFSAERLKGVDSTLKIQPAELGDSAVYLCASSSSFGTTRGETQYFGPGTRLLVL.

This clonotype was recorded many times. The chain couples TRBV11-1 to TRBJ1-1, with a weak D call TRBD1 (6 bases). Trimming stripped 3 bases from V and 1 base from J, with 21 bases between. Germline V gene data show CDR1 as SGHAT and CDR2 as FQDESV (reference sequence). The CDR3 contains 18 residues. The CDR3 DNA follows: TGTGCCAGCAGCTTCACATGGCGAGGGGGGCTCGGGAACACTGAAGCTTTCTTT. Protein product: CASSFTWRGGLGNTEAFF.

This clonotype was observed a single time. The chain recombines TRBV12-3 or TRBV12-4 with TRBJ2-7; 10 bases are shared with TRBD1. V gave up 7 bases and J gave up 6 bases; unmatched junction bases: 9. CDR3 length equals 14 residues. In DNA form, the CDR3 reads TGTGCCAGCAACGACAGGGGGCCTGCCGGCGAGCAGTACTTC. Its protein is CASNDRGPAGEQYF.

This clonotype was detected many times. The chain carries TRBV29-1 and TRBJ2-4; D gene uncertain. The CDR3 runs to 11 residues. Germline lookup yields CDR1 SQVTM and CDR2 ANQGSEA. V was shortened by 8 bases and J by 0 bases, with 5 bases between the two germline ends. The CDR3 DNA sequence: TGCAGCTACAGAGCCAAAAACATTCAGTACTTC. The encoded protein is CSYRAKNIQYF.

This clonotype was picked up many times. The rearrangement joins TRBV27 to TRBJ2-1, with 16 bases aligning to TRBD2. The CDR3 is made up of 16 amino acids. With V trimmed by 4 bases and J by 5 bases, 2 bases remained unmatched. Germline CDR1 and CDR2: MNHEY and SMNVEV (reference sequence). Written as DNA, the CDR3 is TGTGCCAGCAGTTGGGGACTAGCGGGAGGGCACAATGAGCAGTTCTTC. Protein: CASSWGLAGGHNEQFF.

This clonotype showed up many times. The CDR3 reads CASSIIPRVDAYEQYF. CDR3 bases: TGTGCCAGTAGTATCATCCCCCGGGTTGATGCCTACGAGCAGTACTTC. The chain uses TRBV19 and TRBJ2-7; D uncertain. This CDR3 comprises 16 residues. CDR1 is LNHDA and CDR2 is SQIVND in the germline V gene (reference sequence). Between the trimmed V and J ends, which lost 3 bases and 2 bases, there was a span of 17 bases.

Ten or more counts support this clonotype. The rearrangement uses TRBV6-5 and TRBJ2-1; possible D gene TRBD1, 5 bases. V was clipped by 2 bases and J by 2 bases, with 10 bases between them. Germline lookup yields CDR1 MNHEY and CDR2 SVGAGI. The CDR3 contains 15 residues. The CDR3 sequence: CASSYADSPYNEQFF. In nucleotides, the CDR3 is TGTGCCAGCAGTTACGCAGACAGTCCCTACAATGAGCAGTTCTTC.

This clonotype was counted at least ten times. The chain uses TRBV3-1 and TRBJ1-2, with D possibly matching TRBD1 (5 bases). Trimming took off 2 bases at V and 7 bases at J, with 11 bases between the two ends. There are 13 residues in the CDR3. Germline V gives CDR1 LGHDT, CDR2 YNNKEL (reference sequence). As DNA, the CDR3 is TGTGCCAGCAGCCAAAGGGCAGGGTTTGGCTACACCTTC. It encodes CASSQRAGFGYTF.

The chain couples TRBV27 to TRBJ2-5; D ambiguous. CDR3 length: 11 amino acids. V shed 4 bases and J shed 3 bases, with 3 bases lying between them. In germline, CDR1 is MNHEY, CDR2 SMNVEV (reference sequence). CDR3 bases: TGTGCCAGCAGTTCAAAAGAGACCCAGTACTTC. Protein product: CASSSKETQYF.

This chain connects TRBV29-1 to TRBJ2-3; D unresolved. The germline V gene encodes CDR1 SQVTM and CDR2 ANQGSEA. V lost 7 bases, J lost 0 bases, and 8 bases lay in between. This CDR3 contains 12 residues. CDR3 amino acids: CSGSSSTDTQYF. The CDR3 DNA reads as TGCAGCGGGTCATCTAGCACAGATACGCAGTATTTT.

This clonotype was observed once. V is TRBV20-1 and J is TRBJ1-5; weak D call: TRBD1 (5 bases). This CDR3 has 15 amino acids. V was shortened by 6 bases and J by 3 bases, with 18 bases between the two germline ends. CDR1 and CDR2 from the germline V gene are DFQATT and SNEGSKA (reference sequence). The CDR3 DNA reads as TGCAGTGCCCCTGACGACAGCGACTTCAATCAGCCCCAGCATTTT. As protein: CSAPDDSDFNQPQHF.